This TCR beta chain emerged from a study of beta chain features in type 1 diabetes. General study findings and limits: Since sequencing was performed on cDNA, cells with high TCR expression could be over-represented. Junctions at VDJ sites from type 1 diabetes patients had fewer insertions and more deletions. Compared to healthy donors, patients appeared to have naive, central memory and Treg TCRB repertoires that were more alike.

The whole isolated RNA underwent reverse transcription, so sequencing captured expressed TCRB transcripts. Data came from immunoSEQ multiplex PCR; TCRdb stores just in-frame clones and leaves some out. The sample has 250,000 to 350,000 clones; 14% are singletons. This clone has only a few counts. Its antigen is not known. CDR3 length: 12 amino acids. Germline CDR1 and CDR2: SQVTM and ANQGSEA. V was clipped by 7 bases and J by 4 bases, with 13 bases between them. The chain recombines TRBV29-1 with TRBJ1-2; D might be TRBD1 (5 bases). This TCR derives from a man aged 30-40 years in good health. The material sequenced was central memory CD4+ T cells from blood. CDR3 nucleotides: TGCAGCGGGGGGGGTTTCGCCTATGGCTACACCTTC. It encodes CSGGGFAYGYTF.